A selection of T cell receptor beta chains follows, all from one sample in a study of OX40 agonist ivuxolimab in advanced cancers. TCRdb's copy holds only in-frame clones and misses some; the assay was immunoSEQ multiplex PCR. This sample has approximately 38,000 clones; approximately 92% occur once, and the top ten carry about a tenth. The sequenced sample was CD4+ or CD8+ T cells sorted from blood, obtained in a trial of the OX40 agonist ivuxolimab. Receptors originate from an adult with an advanced solid tumor such as melanoma, head and neck, liver or kidney cancer. Both conserved end residues are part of each CDR3. Fields, in order: V gene, J gene, D gene, clone size, CDR3 DNA, CDR3 protein. The D gene is left open where the match is weak. A row's size may be missing; if present it is once, few, many or a size class.

V gene: TRBV7-2
J gene: TRBJ1-2
D gene: -
clone size: -
CDR3 DNA: TGTGCCAGCAGCTCCCACGGGGGGGGGTACTATGGCTACACCTTC
CDR3 protein: CASSSHGGGYYGYTF

V gene: TRBV7-6
J gene: TRBJ2-3
D gene: TRBD2
clone size: -
CDR3 DNA: TGTGCCAGTACTAGCGGGAGGGGCACAGATACGCAGTATTTT
CDR3 protein: CASTSGRGTDTQYF

V gene: TRBV29-1
J gene: TRBJ1-2
D gene: -
clone size: -
CDR3 DNA: TGCAGCGCCACTCCCAAGGACAGACCCTATGGCTACACCTTC
CDR3 protein: CSATPKDRPYGYTF

V gene: TRBV11-2
J gene: TRBJ2-3
D gene: -
clone size: -
CDR3 DNA: TGTGCCAGCAGCTACGATGAGACAAACCCCACAGATACGCAGTATTTT
CDR3 protein: CASSYDETNPTDTQYF

V gene: TRBV19
J gene: TRBJ1-6
D gene: -
clone size: -
CDR3 DNA: TGTGCCAGTAGTATAGGGTTGAAGGGGAATTCACCCCTCCACTTT
CDR3 protein: CASSIGLKGNSPLHF

V gene: TRBV28
J gene: TRBJ2-5
D gene: TRBD1
clone size: -
CDR3 DNA: TGTGCCAGCAGTTTGCGACAGGGCCTCAAAAAGACCCAGTACTTC
CDR3 protein: CASSLRQGLKKTQYF

V gene: TRBV2
J gene: TRBJ1-4
D gene: -
clone size: -
CDR3 DNA: TGTGCCAGCAGTGAAATTGGACAAATAACCGCAACTAATGAAAAACTGTTTTTT
CDR3 protein: CASSEIGQITATNEKLFF

V gene: TRBV5-1
J gene: TRBJ1-2
D gene: -
clone size: -
CDR3 DNA: TGCGCCAGCAGCTTGGGACTTCGCGGCTACACCTTC
CDR3 protein: CASSLGLRGYTF

V gene: TRBV9
J gene: TRBJ1-1
D gene: -
clone size: -
CDR3 DNA: TGTGCCAGCAGCGTAGGGGCAGCGGACACTGAAGCTTTCTTT
CDR3 protein: CASSVGAADTEAFF

V gene: TRBV2
J gene: TRBJ2-5
D gene: -
clone size: once
CDR3 DNA: TGTGCCAGCAGTGAGGGGGAGGCCAGGACGGAGACCCAGTACTTC
CDR3 protein: CASSEGEARTETQYF

V gene: TRBV6-5
J gene: TRBJ1-1
D gene: TRBD1
clone size: -
CDR3 DNA: TGTGCCACCTTCTCCGGGACAGGGCTTATTTCTTTCTTT
CDR3 protein: CATFSGTGLISFF

V gene: TRBV27
J gene: TRBJ2-1
D gene: TRBD1
clone size: -
CDR3 DNA: TGTGCCAGCAGACCCGGGACAGGGGTCAACAATGAGCAGTTCTTC
CDR3 protein: CASRPGTGVNNEQFF

V gene: TRBV7-9
J gene: TRBJ1-1
D gene: TRBD1
clone size: -
CDR3 DNA: TGTGCCAGCAGCTCCGTGACCGGGACAGGGCGCAACACTGAAGCTTTCTTT
CDR3 protein: CASSSVTGTGRNTEAFF

V gene: TRBV13
J gene: TRBJ2-3
D gene: TRBD2
clone size: -
CDR3 DNA: TGTGCCAGCAGCACACCCCCAGCGGGAGACAGCACAGATACGCAGTATTTT
CDR3 protein: CASSTPPAGDSTDTQYF

V gene: TRBV2
J gene: TRBJ2-5
D gene: TRBD2
clone size: -
CDR3 DNA: TGTGCCAGCGTGGGCGGGAGAGAGACCCAGTACTTC
CDR3 protein: CASVGGRETQYF

V gene: TRBV6-1
J gene: TRBJ2-6
D gene: -
clone size: -
CDR3 DNA: TGTGCCAGCAGTGCAATAGGGTCAGGGGCCAACGTCCTGACTTTC
CDR3 protein: CASSAIGSGANVLTF

V gene: TRBV4-2
J gene: TRBJ2-2
D gene: -
clone size: once
CDR3 DNA: TGTGCCAGCAGCCAAGATAACGCGAACACCGGGGAGCTGTTTTTT
CDR3 protein: CASSQDNANTGELFF

V gene: TRBV30
J gene: TRBJ2-7
D gene: -
clone size: -
CDR3 DNA: TGTGCCTGGAGTGTGAAGACAGTCACCTACGAGCAGTACTTC
CDR3 protein: CAWSVKTVTYEQYF

V gene: TRBV2
J gene: TRBJ2-6
D gene: TRBD2
clone size: -
CDR3 DNA: TGTGCCAGCAGTCCCTGGGGGGGCTCTGGGGCCAACGTCCTGACTTTC
CDR3 protein: CASSPWGGSGANVLTF

V gene: TRBV28
J gene: TRBJ1-5
D gene: -
clone size: -
CDR3 DNA: TGTGCCAGCAAACGGCGTATAAGCAATCAGCCCCAGCATTTT
CDR3 protein: CASKRRISNQPQHF

V gene: TRBV7-8
J gene: TRBJ2-1
D gene: TRBD2
clone size: -
CDR3 DNA: TGTGCCAGCAGCCAATACGGACTAGCGGAAACGTATGAGCAGTTCTTC
CDR3 protein: CASSQYGLAETYEQFF

V gene: TRBV5-4
J gene: TRBJ1-2
D gene: -
clone size: -
CDR3 DNA: TGTGCCAGCACCTCTGAGGGGGGGCGGGATGGCTACACCTTC
CDR3 protein: CASTSEGGRDGYTF

V gene: TRBV27
J gene: TRBJ1-2
D gene: -
clone size: -
CDR3 DNA: TGTGCCAGCAGCCCGACCGGGTCTAGCTACACCTTC
CDR3 protein: CASSPTGSSYTF

V gene: TRBV11-1
J gene: TRBJ1-1
D gene: TRBD1
clone size: -
CDR3 DNA: TGTGCCAGCATCCAGGGGACAGGGGGCCTATGGGCCGAGAACACTGAAGCTTTCTTT
CDR3 protein: CASIQGTGGLWAENTEAFF

V gene: TRBV13
J gene: TRBJ2-5
D gene: TRBD2
clone size: -
CDR3 DNA: TGTGCCAGCAGCCCCCGGGGAGCGGGAGGGCTAGAGACCCAGTACTTC
CDR3 protein: CASSPRGAGGLETQYF

V gene: TRBV10-2
J gene: TRBJ1-2
D gene: -
clone size: -
CDR3 DNA: TGCGCCAGCAGGGACGGACGCAGGAATGGCTACACCTTC
CDR3 protein: CASRDGRRNGYTF

V gene: TRBV13
J gene: TRBJ2-1
D gene: TRBD2
clone size: -
CDR3 DNA: TGTGCCAGCAGCCCGGGGGGGGCGGGAGTCTACAATGAGCAGTTCTTC
CDR3 protein: CASSPGGAGVYNEQFF

V gene: TRBV19
J gene: TRBJ2-1
D gene: -
clone size: medium-sized
CDR3 DNA: TGTGCCAGTAGTGTAGCGGGGACAGGTGAGCAGTTCTTC
CDR3 protein: CASSVAGTGEQFF

V gene: TRBV19
J gene: TRBJ2-7
D gene: TRBD1
clone size: -
CDR3 DNA: TGTGCCAGTAGCTCTTGGACAGGCCACTACGAGCAGTACTTC
CDR3 protein: CASSSWTGHYEQYF

V gene: TRBV6-5
J gene: TRBJ1-3
D gene: -
clone size: -
CDR3 DNA: TGTGCCAGCAGGGGGACTGGAAACACCATATATTTT
CDR3 protein: CASRGTGNTIYF

V gene: TRBV10-3
J gene: TRBJ2-1
D gene: -
clone size: -
CDR3 DNA: TGTGCCATCAGTGAAGGCAGGGGAGGGTACCACAATGAGCAGTTCTTC
CDR3 protein: CAISEGRGGYHNEQFF

V gene: TRBV9
J gene: TRBJ1-1
D gene: TRBD1
clone size: -
CDR3 DNA: TGTGCCAGCAGCGACCCGGACAGGGGAACTTCTGAAGCTTTCTTT
CDR3 protein: CASSDPDRGTSEAFF

V gene: TRBV9
J gene: TRBJ2-1
D gene: -
clone size: -
CDR3 DNA: TGTGCCAGCAGCGTGCGGGCCTACATGGATGAGCAGTTCTTC
CDR3 protein: CASSVRAYMDEQFF

V gene: TRBV5-4
J gene: TRBJ2-1
D gene: TRBD2
clone size: -
CDR3 DNA: TGTGCCAGCAGCTTGGGGGTACTAGCGGGAGCTAATGAGCAGTTCTTC
CDR3 protein: CASSLGVLAGANEQFF

V gene: TRBV30
J gene: TRBJ1-2
D gene: -
clone size: -
CDR3 DNA: TGTGCCTGGACGGGGGGCTATGGCTACACCTTC
CDR3 protein: CAWTGGYGYTF

V gene: TRBV5-6
J gene: TRBJ2-7
D gene: TRBD1
clone size: -
CDR3 DNA: TGTGCCAGCAGCACCGGACAGGGAAGAGATTTTAGGACAGAGCAGTACTTC
CDR3 protein: CASSTGQGRDFRTEQYF

V gene: TRBV11-2
J gene: TRBJ2-3
D gene: -
clone size: -
CDR3 DNA: TGTGCCAGCAGCCTGACGGATTCCACAGATACGCAGTATTTT
CDR3 protein: CASSLTDSTDTQYF

V gene: TRBV13
J gene: TRBJ2-1
D gene: -
clone size: -
CDR3 DNA: TGTGCCAGCAGCCCGACAACGGGCCCCCGGTCCCATGAGCAGTTCTTC
CDR3 protein: CASSPTTGPRSHEQFF

V gene: TRBV5-1
J gene: TRBJ1-2
D gene: -
clone size: -
CDR3 DNA: TGCGCCAGCAGCAGGGACACGTCTGGCTACACCTTC
CDR3 protein: CASSRDTSGYTF